Below are 9 T cell receptor beta chains sequenced from a single sample in a study of T cells in Graves' hyperthyroidism and ophthalmopathy. It was RNA transcripts that yielded the amplified TCR beta CDR3 regions. The HTBI set primed first-round TCR CDR3 RT-PCR. A single record per CDR3 protein comes from TCRdb applying MiXCR to the multiplex PCR reads. The data contain 400,000 to 450,000 distinct CDR3 sequences, over 12% of them singletons. The sample comprised blood. The origin of the receptors is a man between 18 and 35 years old with Graves' ophthalmopathy.

This clonotype was detected many times. The chain links TRBV24-1 to TRBJ2-1; 8 bases line up with TRBD1. V gave up 7 bases and J gave up 5 bases; unmatched junction bases: 6. The CDR3 length is 14 residues. CDR1 and CDR2 (germline): KGHDR, SFDVKD. The CDR3 loop is CATRGTGLDNEQFF. The CDR3 DNA sequence: TGTGCCACCAGAGGGACAGGTCTAGACAATGAGCAGTTCTTC.

Note on this clonotype: One base away lies a much larger clone, so this may be a sequencing read error. This rearrangement joins TRBV20-1 to TRBJ1-1, with unresolved D. The germline V gene encodes CDR1 DFQATT and CDR2 SNEGSKA (reference sequence). V was pared by 0 bases and J by 1 base, with 9 bases between. The CDR3 loop spans 14 amino acids. The CDR3 DNA reads as TGCAGTGCTAGAGACGGCGAGGCGAACACTGAAGCTTTCTTT. This sequence encodes CSARDGEANTEAFF.

This clonotype was found many times. The gene calls are TRBV7-3 and TRBJ2-3; 8 nucleotides align to TRBD1. The CDR3 spans 16 residues. J was trimmed by 1 base and V by 1 base; bases with no gene match: 4. Germline V CDR1 and CDR2: SGHTA, FQGTGA. The CDR3 DNA sequence: TGTGCCAGCAGCTTAATTGTGGGACAGGGCACAGATACGCAGTATTTT. Translated, it gives CASSLIVGQGTDTQYF.

V and J are TRBV11-2 and TRBJ2-3; TRBD2 matches 11 bases. CDR3 size: 17 residues. From germline, CDR1 is SGHAT and CDR2 FQNNGV. V gave up 4 bases and J gave up 2 bases; unmatched junction bases: 8. The CDR3 DNA reads as TGTGCCAGCAGCTATGGGGGGACTAGCGGACCCACAGATACGCAGTATTTT. It encodes CASSYGGTSGPTDTQYF.

This clonotype was counted many times. V is TRBV6-2 or TRBV6-3 and J is TRBJ2-7; 7 bases match TRBD1. The CDR3 runs to 15 residues. Trimming cost V 2 bases and J 3 bases; bases outside gene matches: 7. Germline V CDR1 and CDR2: MNHEY, SVGEGT. The CDR3 reads CASSYEGQLDYEQYF. CDR3 bases: TGTGCCAGCAGTTACGAGGGACAGCTAGACTACGAGCAGTACTTC.

The J gene is TRBJ1-6, the V gene TRBV6-5, with a possible D match to TRBD1 (5 bases). Trimming cost V 2 bases and J 10 bases, with 6 bases left between them. The V gene's germline CDR1 is MNHEY and CDR2 SVGAGI. This CDR3 is 12 amino acids long. Written as DNA, the CDR3 is TGTGCCAGCAGTTACCGACAGTCACCCCTCCACTTT. Translated: CASSYRQSPLHF.

This clonotype was observed a handful of times. This chain uses TRBV5-5 with TRBJ1-3; unclear D gene. The germline CDR1 and CDR2 sequences are SGHKS and YYEKEE (reference sequence). This CDR3 comprises 17 residues. Trimming cost V 1 base and J 3 bases, with 17 bases left between them. The CDR3 DNA sequence: TGTGCCAGCAGCTTGTGGCAGGCTAGGTCGGATGGAAACACCATATATTTT. Its protein is CASSLWQARSDGNTIYF. The full variable domain, its missing parts supplied by reference TRBV5-5 and TRBJ1-3, is DAGVTQSPTHLIKTRGQQVTLRCSPISGHKSVSWYQQVLGQGPQFIFQYYEKEERGRGNFPDRFSARQFPNYSSELNVNALLLGDSALYLCASSLWQARSDGNTIYFGEGSWLTVV.

The chain couples TRBV11-2 to TRBJ2-1, with D tentatively TRBD1 (6 bases). V was cut by 4 bases and J by 10 bases, with 17 bases left in between. The germline V gene has CDR1 SGHAT and CDR2 FQNNGV. This CDR3 is 14 amino acids long. The CDR3 bases are TGTGCCAGCAGCTGGGGGTCAGGGGTGCGGGAGCAGTTCTTC. Its protein is CASSWGSGVREQFF. The full variable domain, with the rest looked up from reference TRBV11-2 and TRBJ2-1, is EAGVAQSPRYKIIEKRQSVAFWCNPISGHATLYWYQQILGQGPKLLIQFQNNGVVDDSQLPKDRFSAERLKGVDSTLKIQPAKLEDSAVYLCASSWGSGVREQFFGPGTRLTVL.

Ten or more counts support this clonotype. This chain connects TRBV4-1 to TRBJ2-5; D uncertain. V was shortened by 3 bases and J by 5 bases, with 22 bases between the two germline ends. Germline assignment: CDR1 MGHRA and CDR2 YSYEKL. The CDR3 has 17 residues. The CDR3 is CASSHGLSALKEETQYF. The CDR3 DNA follows: TGCGCCAGCAGCCACGGGTTGAGCGCGCTTAAGGAGGAGACCCAGTACTTC.